This TCR beta chain was found in a study of shared clonotypes between healthy human individuals. Overall study results and limits: The sharing of 4.5% to 5% of naive CD4 clonotypes was seen across a few donors.

The V end was cut by 7 bases, the J end by 4 bases, with 26 bases between. Per the germline V gene, CDR1 is SGHAT and CDR2 is FQNNGV. This CDR3 has 18 residues. This table comes from immunoSEQ multiplex PCR, and its TCRdb copy is limited to in-frame clones, with some not included. The data hold about 2,500,000 clones, with just over 90% observed a single time. Every donor, a Caucasian adult, lived in Nashville, Tennessee. Concerning this clone: Its antigen is as yet unknown.

This chain uses TRBV11-2 with TRBJ2-1, with D maybe TRBD2 (6 bases). The sequencing input was naive CD4+ T cells sorted from blood. Described subset: CD45RA+ positively selected. The TCR comes from a man aged 18 to 30 in good health. The CDR3 sequence is CASTPVMRWLASYNEQFF. DNA of the CDR3: TGTGCCAGCACCCCAGTAATGCGGTGGCTAGCGTCTTACAATGAGCAGTTCTTC. Filled out from reference TRBV11-2 and TRBJ2-1, the complete variable domain reads EAGVAQSPRYKIIEKRQSVAFWCNPISGHATLYWYQQILGQGPKLLIQFQNNGVVDDSQLPKDRFSAERLKGVDSTLKIQPAKLEDSAVYLCASTPVMRWLASYNEQFFGPGTRLTVL.